The present T cell receptor (beta chain) was sequenced within a study of CD8 T cells in ankylosing spondylitis. TCRdb used MiXCR to reprocess the 5' RACE reads, holding one entry per CDR3 protein. This repertoire shows a few hundred thousand distinct CDR3 sequences, roughly 18% found once; its top ten account for about 42%. This CDR3 contains 13 residues. Deletions cut 3 bases from V and 3 bases from J, with 8 bases between. Per the germline V gene, CDR1 is MNHEY and CDR2 is SMNVEV (reference sequence). This clonotype was seen more than once but under ten times. Its antigen is not identified. The study's findings and limits: Ankylosing spondylitis blood seemed to carry a telltale TCR beta motif made of fewer than 10 highly homologous variants. As reported, disease-linked clones showed significant enrichment in matched ankylosing spondylitis synovial fluid. Relatively scarce in peripheral blood, disease-linked clones were CD8+.

This chain uses TRBV27 with TRBJ1-1, with D perhaps matching TRBD1 (5 bases). The sequence derives from a male donor with ankylosing spondylitis. Material: blood, either unsorted or a sorted T cell fraction (not recorded which). The chain's CDR3 is CASSFGTDTEAFF. CDR3 coding DNA: TGTGCCAGCAGTTTCGGGACGGACACTGAAGCTTTCTTT.